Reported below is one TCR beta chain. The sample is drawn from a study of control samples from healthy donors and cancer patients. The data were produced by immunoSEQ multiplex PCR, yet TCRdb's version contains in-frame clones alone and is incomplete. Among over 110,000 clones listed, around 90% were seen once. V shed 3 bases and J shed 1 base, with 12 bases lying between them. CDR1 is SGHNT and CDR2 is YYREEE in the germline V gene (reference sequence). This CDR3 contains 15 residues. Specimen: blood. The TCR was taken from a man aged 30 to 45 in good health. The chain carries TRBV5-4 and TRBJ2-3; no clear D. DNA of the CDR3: TGTGCCAGCAGCTCGGGTCGCGCTGGCACAGATACGCAGTATTTT. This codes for CASSSGRAGTDTQYF.